This T cell receptor (beta chain) stems from a study of OX40 agonist ivuxolimab in advanced cancers. Across the study: Of mixed ages from about 23 to 79 and averaging 60 years, the group was over 80% male.

As to this clone: Its antigen remains unidentified.

Findings of the study overall: Compared with CD4+, CD8+ T cells on average had more expanded clones.

The assay was immunoSEQ multiplex PCR, and TCRdb's table has in-frame clones only and misses some. There are tens of thousands of clones in the sample; 70% to 85% occur only once, and 0.44% lies in the top ten. CDR3 length: 15 amino acids. Trimming shortened V by 4 bases and J by 4 bases, and 17 bases separated the two germline ends. Germline V gene lookup returns CDR1 SGHTA and CDR2 FQGNSA. Sample: CD4+ or CD8+ T cells sorted from blood, taken in a trial of the OX40 agonist ivuxolimab. The chain recombines TRBV7-2 with TRBJ2-7, with D possibly TRBD1 on 7 matching bases. The clonotype comes from an adult with an advanced solid tumor such as melanoma, head and neck, liver or kidney cancer. This CDR3 reads CASSSRLQGGYEQYF. CDR3 DNA: TGTGCCAGCAGCTCCCGTCTCCAGGGGGGATACGAGCAGTACTTC.